One and the same sample provided the 22 T cell receptor beta chains below, sequenced in a study of CD8 T cells in ankylosing spondylitis. Study-level findings and limits: Characteristic of ankylosing spondylitis blood, it appeared, was a TCR beta motif comprising roughly 8 highly homologous variants.

These receptors are not linked to any known antigen. TCRdb recomputed calls from the 5' RACE reads with MiXCR, one row per CDR3 protein. Of roughly 90,000 distinct CDR3 sequences in the sample, roughly 10% were seen once. The sequencing input was blood, either unsorted or a sorted T cell fraction (not recorded which). These receptors all come from a male donor with ankylosing spondylitis.

This clonotype was counted ten times or more. The rearrangement links TRBV5-6 to TRBJ2-3; 7 bases line up with TRBD2. Germline CDR1 reads SGHDT; CDR2 reads YYEEEE. The V and J ends lost 4 bases and 0 bases, in that order; junction bases with no gene match: 14. The CDR3 loop spans 18 amino acids. The CDR3: CASSGPSGLAESTDTQYF. In DNA, the CDR3 is TGTGCCAGCAGCGGCCCCTCCGGGCTAGCGGAGAGCACAGATACGCAGTATTTT.

Many counts were recorded for this clonotype. The rearrangement joins TRBV3-1 to TRBJ2-1, with 7 bases identical to TRBD2. V lost 4 bases and J lost 3; bases outside the gene matches: 9. Germline V CDR1 and CDR2: LGHDT, YNNKEL (reference sequence). This CDR3 comprises 16 residues. The CDR3 reads CASSRAGEGIYNEQFF. DNA of the CDR3: TGTGCCAGCAGCCGGGCTGGGGAGGGTATCTACAATGAGCAGTTCTTC.

This clonotype has a count of ten or more. The genes are TRBV24-1 and TRBJ2-1, with 7 bases aligning to TRBD2. The length of the CDR3 is 15 residues. V shed 4 bases and J 10 bases; nucleotides not matched to a gene: 12. From germline, CDR1 is KGHDR and CDR2 SFDVKD. This chain's CDR3 is CATSEGGSNRGEQFF. The CDR3 DNA follows: TGTGCCACCAGTGAGGGCGGGAGCAACCGGGGGGAGCAGTTCTTC.

This clonotype came up many times. The J gene is TRBJ2-3, the V gene TRBV10-3; D gene ambiguous. Trimming removed 4 bases at V and 4 bases at J, with 18 bases between. The CDR3 is 16 amino acids. Germline V lookup: CDR1 ENHRY, CDR2 SYGVKD. CDR3 in amino acids: CAISGNGPRGADTQYF. In nucleotides, the CDR3 is TGTGCCATCAGTGGGAACGGGCCTCGTGGGGCAGATACGCAGTATTTT.

This clonotype was detected a few times. The gene calls are TRBV7-9 and TRBJ1-3; no reliable D call. Trimming took off 1 base at V and 5 bases at J, with 9 bases between the two ends. The CDR3 runs 14 residues. Germline V gene data show CDR1 as SEHNR and CDR2 as FQNEAQ (reference sequence). This CDR3 is CASSLVAPRNTIYF. CDR3 in DNA: TGTGCCAGCAGCTTAGTGGCCCCTCGAAACACCATATATTTT.

This clonotype was observed a few times. The chain carries TRBV27 and TRBJ2-2, with no clear D. The germline V gene has CDR1 MNHEY and CDR2 SMNVEV (reference sequence). The CDR3 runs 11 residues. Trimming removed 4 bases at V and 6 bases at J, with 3 bases between. Written as DNA, the CDR3 is TGTGCCAGCAGTTCGGCCGGGGAGCTGTTTTTT. This translates into CASSSAGELFF.

This clonotype showed up many times. The chain has TRBV2 and TRBJ2-7; D remains unclear. Trimming stripped 7 bases from V and 0 bases from J, with 16 bases between. This CDR3 is built from 15 residues. The germline V gene encodes CDR1 SNHLY and CDR2 FYNNEI. This CDR3 reads CASTPATWSSYEQYV. CDR3 coding DNA: TGTGCCAGCACCCCGGCGACATGGAGCTCCTACGAGCAGTACGTC.

This clonotype was counted many times. The rearrangement uses TRBV13 and TRBJ1-1; D is unresolved. Trimming pared 0 bases from V and 1 base from J, leaving 6 bases between. Germline V gene sequence: CDR1 PRHDT, CDR2 FYEKMQ (reference sequence). This CDR3 contains 14 residues. The CDR3 here is CASSLGPGNTEAFF. DNA for the CDR3: TGTGCCAGCAGCTTAGGGCCTGGGAACACTGAAGCTTTCTTT.

In this sample, this clonotype turned up a few times. The J gene is TRBJ2-3, the V gene TRBV6-5; maybe TRBD2 (6 bases). The CDR3 length is 16 residues. CDR1 is MNHEY and CDR2 is SVGAGI in the germline V gene. V lost 3 bases and J 2 bases, leaving 15 bases between the germline ends. The CDR3 is CASSYSGGGFTDTQYF. CDR3 coding DNA: TGTGCCAGCAGTTATTCCGGGGGTGGTTTCACAGATACGCAGTATTTT.

In its sample, this clonotype was seen many times. The chain combines TRBV7-9 with TRBJ2-1, with D maybe TRBD2 (6 bases). V was pared by 5 bases and J by 0 bases, with 17 bases between. From germline, CDR1 is SEHNR and CDR2 FQNEAQ (reference sequence). This CDR3 has 17 residues. This CDR3 reads CASSLLTAGSSYNEQFF. The CDR3, as DNA: TGTGCCAGCAGCCTCCTTACCGCCGGGAGCTCCTACAATGAGCAGTTCTTC.

This clonotype appeared a few times. V gene TRBV7-9 combines with J gene TRBJ1-3, with D maybe TRBD1 (6 bases). This CDR3 is built from 15 residues. Germline V gene data show CDR1 as SEHNR and CDR2 as FQNEAQ (reference sequence). V was trimmed by 5 bases and J by 0 bases, leaving 11 bases between them. In DNA form, the CDR3 reads TGTGCCAGCAGCCCCCAGGGGAGCTCTGGAAACACCATATATTTT. Its protein is CASSPQGSSGNTIYF.

This clonotype was counted between two and nine times. The genes are TRBV25-1 and TRBJ1-5, with 7 bases lining up with TRBD1. V was clipped by 5 bases and J by 7 bases; unmatched bases: 5. The CDR3 extends over 13 amino acids. Looked up from germline, CDR1 is MGHDK and CDR2 is SYGVNS. The chain's CDR3 is CASSPTRGQPQHF. CDR3 sequence (DNA): TGTGCCAGCAGTCCCACCAGGGGGCAGCCCCAGCATTTT.

In DNA, the CDR3 is TGTGCCAGCAGCTCCGACAGGGAGCAAGGCTACGAGCAGTACGTC. Translated: CASSSDREQGYEQYV. V gene TRBV7-8 combines with J gene TRBJ2-7, with 7 bases lining up with TRBD1. The CDR3 contains 15 residues. CDR1 and CDR2 (germline): SGHVS, FQNEAQ. The trim removed 4 bases at V and 3 bases at J, leaving 9 bases unmatched.

On this clonotype itself: Possible read error: a much larger clone is one base away. This chain connects TRBV29-1 to TRBJ1-1, with unresolved D. Germline V gives CDR1 SQVTM, CDR2 ANQGSEA. Trimming took off 1 base at V and 5 bases at J, with 14 bases between the two ends. This CDR3 has 14 amino acids. In DNA, the CDR3 is TGCAGCGTTGAAGGGACCAAACCGTGGACTGAAGCTTTCTTT. Encoded protein: CSVEGTKPWTEAFF.

There are a few counts of this clonotype. The gene calls are TRBV4-1 and TRBJ2-7; the D is unclear. Germline-derived CDR1 and CDR2 are MGHRA and YSYEKL. The germline V and J ends were trimmed by 7 bases and 3 bases, with 16 bases remaining between them. The CDR3 consists of 14 residues. The CDR3 bases are TGCGCCAGCACCTTAAACGTGGGGAACTACGAGCAGTACTTC. Its translation is CASTLNVGNYEQYF.

In this sample, this clonotype turned up many times. This chain links TRBV29-1 with TRBJ2-3; D gene uncertain. The CDR3 length is 10 residues. Trimming left V 7 bases short and J 6 bases short, with 8 bases between. The germline gives CDR1 SQVTM, CDR2 ANQGSEA. Here the CDR3 DNA reads TGCAGCGCGCTCGAGGATACGCAGTATTTT. This encodes CSALEDTQYF.

Concerning this clonotype itself: A much bigger clone sits one base away, suggesting this may be a read error. The chain recombines TRBV29-1 with TRBJ2-1; tentatively, D is TRBD1 (5 bases). The CDR3 extends over 14 amino acids. The germline CDR1 and CDR2 sequences are SQVTM and ANQGSEA. V lost 6 bases and J 10 bases, leaving 22 bases between the germline ends. In DNA, the CDR3 is TGCAGCGTGGCAGGGCCTGGCGGACCCGCGGAGCAGTTCTTC. Amino acids: CSVAGPGGPAEQFF.

This clonotype turned up a few times. The gene calls are TRBV5-1 and TRBJ1-1; 9 bases agree with TRBD1. CDR3 size: 16 residues. Germline V gene sequence: CDR1 SGHRS, CDR2 YFSETQ. V lost 1 base and J lost 1; bases outside the gene matches: 5. DNA for the CDR3: TGCGCCAGCAGCTTGAACAGGGGGCTTGGGAACACTGAAGCTTTCTTT. Protein product: CASSLNRGLGNTEAFF.

The chain uses TRBV4-1 and TRBJ1-4; D gene unclear. The CDR3 is 14 amino acids. Germline values: CDR1 MGHRA, CDR2 YSYEKL. Trimming removed 1 base from V and 4 bases from J, with 7 bases in between. The CDR3 nucleotides read TGCGCCAGCAGCCAAGCAACGGGTAATGAAAAACTGTTTTTT. Translated, it gives CASSQATGNEKLFF.

The chain employs TRBV11-2 and TRBJ2-4; the D gene is possibly TRBD2 (7 bases). The CDR3 runs to 17 residues. Trimming pared 4 bases from V and 2 bases from J, leaving 18 bases between. Germline CDR1 is SGHAT and CDR2 is FQNNGV. CDR3 nucleotides: TGTGCCAGCAGCTCCTTCGGAGGGGGAGGGACCAAAAACATTCAGTACTTC. It encodes CASSSFGGGGTKNIQYF.

This clonotype came up many times. V gene TRBV12-3 or TRBV12-4 combines with J gene TRBJ2-2; D possibly uses TRBD1 or TRBD2 (5 bases each). V was trimmed by 3 bases and J by 2 bases, leaving 13 bases between them. This CDR3 is built from 16 residues. Here the CDR3 reads CASSLVGTENTGELFF. The CDR3, as DNA: TGTGCCAGCAGTTTGGTCGGGACGGAAAACACCGGGGAGCTGTTTTTT.

This clonotype has more than one count but fewer than ten. V gene TRBV24-1 combines with J gene TRBJ2-7; D unclear. Germline CDR1 is KGHDR and CDR2 is SFDVKD. This CDR3 is 13 amino acids long. Trimming took 4 bases from V and 4 from J, leaving 10 bases between them. The CDR3 here is CATSERRGYEQYF. CDR3 in DNA: TGTGCCACCAGTGAGCGCCGCGGATACGAGCAGTACTTC.